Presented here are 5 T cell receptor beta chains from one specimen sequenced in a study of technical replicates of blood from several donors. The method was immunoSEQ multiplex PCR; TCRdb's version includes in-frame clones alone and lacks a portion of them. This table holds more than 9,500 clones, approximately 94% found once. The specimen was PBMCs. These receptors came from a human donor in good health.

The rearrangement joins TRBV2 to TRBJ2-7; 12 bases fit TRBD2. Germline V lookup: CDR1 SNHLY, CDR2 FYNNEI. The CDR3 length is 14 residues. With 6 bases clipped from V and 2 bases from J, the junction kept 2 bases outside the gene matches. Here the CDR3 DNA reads TGTGCCAGCAGAGGACTAGCGGGACCCTACGAGCAGTACTTC. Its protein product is CASRGLAGPYEQYF. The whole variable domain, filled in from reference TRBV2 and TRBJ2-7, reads EPEVTQTPSHQVTQMGQEVILRCVPISNHLYFYWYRQILGQKVEFLVSFYNNEISEKSEIFDDQFSVERPDGSNFTLKIRSTKLEDSAMYFCASRGLAGPYEQYFGPGTRLTVT.

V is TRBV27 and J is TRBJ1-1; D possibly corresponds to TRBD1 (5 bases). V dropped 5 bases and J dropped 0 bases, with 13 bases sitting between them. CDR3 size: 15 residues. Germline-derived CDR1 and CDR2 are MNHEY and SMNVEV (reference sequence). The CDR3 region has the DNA TGTGCCAGCAGTCCGGGTCGGGGGTTGAACACTGAAGCTTTCTTT. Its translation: CASSPGRGLNTEAFF.

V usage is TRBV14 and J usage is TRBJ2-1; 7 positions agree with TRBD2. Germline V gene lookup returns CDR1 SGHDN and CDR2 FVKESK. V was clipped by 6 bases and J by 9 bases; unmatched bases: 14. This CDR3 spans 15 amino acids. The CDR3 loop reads CASSILGTKVGEQFF. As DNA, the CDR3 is TGTGCCAGCAGTATTCTTGGGACTAAAGTTGGTGAGCAGTTCTTC.

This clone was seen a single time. The CDR3 here is CASGLDSINTEAFF. CDR3 DNA: TGTGCTAGTGGTTTGGACAGTATTAACACTGAAGCTTTCTTT. The V gene is TRBV12-5, the J gene TRBJ1-1, with D unclear. The CDR3 spans 14 residues. The V and J ends lost 1 base and 2 bases respectively, with 8 bases between them. CDR1 LGHNT and CDR2 FRNRAP come from the germline V gene. The full variable domain, rest sourced from reference TRBV12-5 and TRBJ1-1, is DARVTQTPRHKVTEMGQEVTMRCQPILGHNTVFWYRQTMMQGLELLAYFRNRAPLDDSGMPKDRFSAEMPDATLATLKIQPSEPRDSAVYFCASGLDSINTEAFFGQGTRLTVV.

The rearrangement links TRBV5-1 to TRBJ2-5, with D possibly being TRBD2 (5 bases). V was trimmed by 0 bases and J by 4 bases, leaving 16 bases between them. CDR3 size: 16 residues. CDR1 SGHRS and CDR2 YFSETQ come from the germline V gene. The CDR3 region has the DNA TGCGCCAGCAGCTTGGCCCCGAGGGATCCGCCAGAGACCCAGTACTTC. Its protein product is CASSLAPRDPPETQYF.